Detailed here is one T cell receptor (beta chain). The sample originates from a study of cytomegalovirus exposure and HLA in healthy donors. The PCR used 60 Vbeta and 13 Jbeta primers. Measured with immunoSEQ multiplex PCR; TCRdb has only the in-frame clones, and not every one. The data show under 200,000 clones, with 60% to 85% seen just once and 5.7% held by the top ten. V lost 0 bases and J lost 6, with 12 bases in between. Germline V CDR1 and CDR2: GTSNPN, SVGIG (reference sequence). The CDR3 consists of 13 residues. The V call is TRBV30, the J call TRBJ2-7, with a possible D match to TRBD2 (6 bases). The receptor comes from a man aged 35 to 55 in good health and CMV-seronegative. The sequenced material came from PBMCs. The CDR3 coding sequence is TGTGCCTGGAGTGTAATGGGGGGAGGCGAGCAGTACTTC. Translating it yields CAWSVMGGGEQYF.